The T cell receptor (beta chain) described here comes from a study of T cells after yellow fever vaccination. Findings and caveats of the study: Subsequent booster samples again held most clones from primary vaccination (roughly 96% CD4, approximately 85% CD8). It was a small share of clonotypes that appeared in both CD4 and CD8 compartments. The secondary T-cell response peaked on day 5, not day 15, but was weaker.

Template-switching 5'RACE yielded the TCR cDNA; a universal primer site and UMIs were added in the process. TCRdb re-called the 5' RACE reads through MiXCR, storing one row per CDR3 protein. The data hold about 400,000 distinct CDR3 sequences, with 9.5% to 13% observed a single time. From germline, CDR1 is SGHVS and CDR2 FQNEAQ. Trimming cost V 6 bases and J 1 base, with 15 bases left between them. The CDR3 is 15 amino acids. With regard to this clonotype: What it recognizes is unknown.

The V and J genes are TRBV7-8 and TRBJ2-5; D gene unclear. Sequenced here: PBMCs, sampled on the day of the first yellow fever vaccination. This clonotype was obtained from a man aged 18 to 30 who received the YFV17D yellow fever vaccine. This chain's CDR3 is CASRSSLEPQETQYF. In DNA form, the CDR3 reads TGTGCCAGCAGATCGTCTCTAGAGCCCCAAGAGACCCAGTACTTC.